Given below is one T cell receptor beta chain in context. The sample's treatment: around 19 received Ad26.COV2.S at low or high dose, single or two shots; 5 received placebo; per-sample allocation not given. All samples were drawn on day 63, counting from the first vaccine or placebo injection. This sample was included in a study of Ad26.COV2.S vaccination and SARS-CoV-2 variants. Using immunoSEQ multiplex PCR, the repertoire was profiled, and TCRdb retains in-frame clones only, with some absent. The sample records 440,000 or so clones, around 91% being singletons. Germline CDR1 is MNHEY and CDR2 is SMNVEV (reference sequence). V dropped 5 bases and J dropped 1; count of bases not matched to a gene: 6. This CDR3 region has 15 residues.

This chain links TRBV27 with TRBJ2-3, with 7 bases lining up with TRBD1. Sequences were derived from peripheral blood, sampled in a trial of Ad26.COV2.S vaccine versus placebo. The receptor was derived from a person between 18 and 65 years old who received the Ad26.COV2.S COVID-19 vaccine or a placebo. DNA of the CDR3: TGTGCCAGCAGTGTCGGGACAGCCGGCACAGATACGCAGTATTTT. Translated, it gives CASSVGTAGTDTQYF.